This is a list of T cell receptor beta chains from one sample in a study of blood T cell repertoires in COVID-19. Generated by immunoSEQ multiplex PCR, the TCRdb table keeps only in-frame clones and is missing some. The sample carries 300,000 or so clones, roughly 90% recorded once. The sample taken for sequencing was peripheral blood. The receptors here all came from a woman aged 30 to 39 with COVID-19, enrolled during active disease. Each CDR3 is given with its conserved first and last residue. A D gene is named only where the DNA matches it firmly. Only some rows state a clone size, as once, few, many or a class for expanded clones.

j_call v_call d_call clone_size cdr3_aa cdr3_nt
TRBJ1-2 TRBV30 - - CAWIIQGKGYTF TGTGCCTGGATCATACAGGGAAAGGGCTACACCTTC
TRBJ1-6 TRBV4-2 - - CASSQGGSSPLHF TGTGCCAGCAGCCAAGGGGGCAGCTCACCCCTCCACTTT
TRBJ2-7 TRBV18 TRBD2 - CASSRPGLADYEQYF TGTGCCAGCTCACGGCCGGGACTAGCGGACTACGAGCAGTACTTC
TRBJ1-5 TRBV6-5 TRBD1 few CASDGQGEQPQHF TGTGCCAGCGACGGACAGGGTGAGCAGCCCCAGCATTTT
TRBJ1-6 TRBV19 - - CASSIGSSPLHF TGTGCCAGTAGTATCGGTAGTTCACCCCTCCACTTT
TRBJ1-2 TRBV25-1 TRBD1 - CASSERGGTDGYTF TGTGCCAGCAGTGAGAGGGGCGGGACAGATGGCTACACCTTC
TRBJ2-5 TRBV5-1 TRBD2 - CASSSGLAALEETQYF TGCGCCAGCAGCTCCGGACTAGCGGCCCTCGAGGAGACCCAGTACTTC
TRBJ2-7 TRBV11-2 - - CASSSDRDTAYEQYF TGTGCCAGCAGCTCAGACCGGGATACTGCCTACGAGCAGTACTTC
TRBJ2-7 TRBV11-1 TRBD1 - CASSPPGQASYEQYF TGTGCCAGCAGCCCCCCGGGACAGGCTTCCTACGAGCAGTACTTC
TRBJ1-1 TRBV18 TRBD1 - CASSSDRGTEAFF TGTGCCAGCTCCAGTGACAGGGGGACTGAAGCTTTCTTT
TRBJ1-2 TRBV7-2 TRBD1 - CASSRTGGETNYGYTF TGTGCCAGCAGCAGGACAGGGGGCGAAACTAACTATGGCTACACCTTC
TRBJ1-1 TRBV27 TRBD1 - CASSLGQSSTEAFF TGTGCCAGCAGTTTGGGACAGTCGAGCACTGAAGCTTTCTTT
TRBJ1-1 TRBV30 - - CAWSFDREAFF TGTGCCTGGAGCTTCGACAGGGAAGCTTTCTTT
TRBJ2-7 TRBV10-1 TRBD1 - CASSGGTGGKEQYF TGCGCCAGCAGTGGGGGGACAGGGGGCAAAGAGCAGTACTTC
TRBJ2-7 TRBV5-1 TRBD2 - CASRDTGLAGAYEQYF TGCGCCAGCCGGGACACGGGACTAGCGGGAGCCTACGAGCAGTACTTC
TRBJ2-3 TRBV5-6 - - CASSLPDGGDTQYF TGTGCCAGCAGTTTACCGGACGGGGGAGATACGCAGTATTTT
TRBJ2-3 TRBV4-1 TRBD2 - CASSPGAGGPSTDTQYF TGCGCCAGCAGCCCCGGGGCGGGAGGGCCAAGCACAGATACGCAGTATTTT
TRBJ1-1 TRBV28 TRBD1 few CASSSGQGNTEAFF TGTGCCAGCAGTTCAGGACAGGGGAACACTGAAGCTTTCTTT
TRBJ1-5 TRBV15 - - CATSRDRDSNQPQHF TGTGCCACCAGCAGAGATCGGGATAGCAATCAGCCCCAGCATTTT
TRBJ1-1 TRBV3-1/TRBV3-2 TRBD1 - CASSQRGLNTEAFF TGTGCCAGCAGCCAAAGGGGGCTGAACACTGAAGCTTTCTTT
TRBJ2-1 TRBV5-1 TRBD1 - CASSLAGQPYNEQFF TGCGCCAGCAGCTTGGCGGGACAGCCTTACAATGAGCAGTTCTTC
TRBJ1-3 TRBV27 TRBD1 - CASSLSGGPGNTIYF TGTGCCAGCAGTTTATCAGGGGGCCCTGGAAACACCATATATTTT
TRBJ2-1 TRBV24-1 TRBD2 - CATSGREAGYNEQFF TGTGCCACCAGTGGACGGGAGGCAGGGTACAATGAGCAGTTCTTC